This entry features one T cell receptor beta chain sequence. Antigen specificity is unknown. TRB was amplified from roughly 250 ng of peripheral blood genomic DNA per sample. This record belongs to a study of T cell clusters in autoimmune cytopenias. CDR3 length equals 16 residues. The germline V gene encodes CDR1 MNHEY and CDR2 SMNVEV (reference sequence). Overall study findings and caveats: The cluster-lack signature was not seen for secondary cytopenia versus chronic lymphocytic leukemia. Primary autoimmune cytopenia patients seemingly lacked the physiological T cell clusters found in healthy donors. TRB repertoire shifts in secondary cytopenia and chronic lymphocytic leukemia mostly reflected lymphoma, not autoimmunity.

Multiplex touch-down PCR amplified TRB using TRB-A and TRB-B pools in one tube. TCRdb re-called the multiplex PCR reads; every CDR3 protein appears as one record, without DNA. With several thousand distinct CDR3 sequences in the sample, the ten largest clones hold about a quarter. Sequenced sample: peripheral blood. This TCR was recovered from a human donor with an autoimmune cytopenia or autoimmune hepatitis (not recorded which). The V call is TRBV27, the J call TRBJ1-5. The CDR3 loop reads CASSPHPDADDQPQHF.